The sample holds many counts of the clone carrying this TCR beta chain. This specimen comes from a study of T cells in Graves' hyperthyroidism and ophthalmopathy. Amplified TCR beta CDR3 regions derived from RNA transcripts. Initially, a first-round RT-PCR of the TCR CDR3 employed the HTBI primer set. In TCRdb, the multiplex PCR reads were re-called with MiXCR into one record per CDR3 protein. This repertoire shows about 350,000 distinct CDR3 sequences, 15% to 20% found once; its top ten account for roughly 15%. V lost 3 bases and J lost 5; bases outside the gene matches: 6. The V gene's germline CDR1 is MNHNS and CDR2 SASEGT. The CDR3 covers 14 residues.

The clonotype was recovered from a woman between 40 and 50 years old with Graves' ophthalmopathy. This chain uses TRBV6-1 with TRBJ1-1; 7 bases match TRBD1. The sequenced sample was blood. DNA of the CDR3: TGTGCCAGCAGTGAGGTACAGGGGTGGACTGAAGCTTTCTTT. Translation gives CASSEVQGWTEAFF.